The rows below give T cell receptor beta chains drawn from one sample of a study of blood T cell repertoires in COVID-19. The repertoire was sequenced with immunoSEQ multiplex PCR; TCRdb's copy has only in-frame clones and lacks some. This table has about 160,000 clones, roughly 88% appearing once. Sequenced sample: peripheral blood. The receptors were sampled from a woman in her sixties with acute or convalescent COVID-19. The CDR3 runs from the conserved cysteine through the conserved F or W. D genes are given only for firm matches. A clone size is listed for some rows: how often the clone was seen (once, few, many), or a class if it is expanded.

TRBV27,TRBJ1-2,NA,NA,TGTGCCAGCAGCCCCCGACTCCTAGCCTATGGCTACACCTTC,CASSPRLLAYGYTF
TRBV28,TRBJ1-4,TRBD1,NA,TGTGCCAGCAGTAGGGACAGGAGAGAAAAACTGTTTTTT,CASSRDRREKLFF
TRBV19,TRBJ1-2,NA,NA,TGTGCCAGTAGTAGAGGCCCAGGGGTAAACTATGGCTACACCTTC,CASSRGPGVNYGYTF
TRBV5-1,TRBJ2-3,TRBD2,NA,TGCGCCAGCAGCTCTGGACTAGCGGGGGGGTCTCCCACAGATACGCAGTATTTT,CASSSGLAGGSPTDTQYF
TRBV6-5,TRBJ2-7,TRBD1,NA,TGTGCCAGCAGTTACGACAGGGCGCGCTACTACGAGCAGTACTTC,CASSYDRARYYEQYF
TRBV2,TRBJ1-2,TRBD1,NA,TGTGCCAGCAGTGACCGATCGACAGGGATTGGCTACACCTTC,CASSDRSTGIGYTF
TRBV18,TRBJ1-1,NA,NA,TGTGCCAGCTCACGGTACAGGGCGACTGAAGCTTTCTTT,CASSRYRATEAFF
TRBV18,TRBJ2-7,NA,once,TGTGCCAGCTCACCCCCCGCGGGTATCCTCGAGCAGTACTTC,CASSPPAGILEQYF
TRBV4-3,TRBJ1-1,NA,NA,TGCGCCAGCAGCCACACAGGGTACACTGAAGCTTTCTTT,CASSHTGYTEAFF
TRBV28,TRBJ1-3,TRBD1,NA,TGTGCCAGCAGTCGAACCGGGACAGGGGGCGCGGGAAACACCATATATTTT,CASSRTGTGGAGNTIYF
TRBV18,TRBJ2-3,TRBD1,NA,TGTGCCACCAAGGGACAGAGCACAGATACGCAGTATTTT,CATKGQSTDTQYF
TRBV27,TRBJ1-5,NA,NA,TGTGCCAGTAAAACAGGGTCCCAGCCCCAGCATTTT,CASKTGSQPQHF
TRBV7-3,TRBJ1-1,TRBD1,once,TGTGCCAGCAGCTCGACCGGGACAGGGAGGATCGGGGCTGAAGCTTTCTTT,CASSSTGTGRIGAEAFF
TRBV12-3/TRBV12-4,TRBJ1-1,NA,NA,TGTGCCAGCAGCCGTAACAGGAACACTGAAGCTTTCTTT,CASSRNRNTEAFF
TRBV19,TRBJ1-5,NA,NA,TGTGCCAGTAGGTACCTAAGCAATCAGCCCCAGCATTTT,CASRYLSNQPQHF
TRBV18,TRBJ1-4,TRBD1,NA,TGTGCCAGCTCACCGACAGGGTATAATGAAAAACTGTTTTTT,CASSPTGYNEKLFF
TRBV4-3,TRBJ2-7,TRBD1,once,TGCGCCAGCAGCCGCGGACAGGGGAGCCACGAGCAGTACTTC,CASSRGQGSHEQYF
TRBV18,TRBJ1-5,NA,NA,TGTGCCAGCTCACCAAGAAGGACAGAAAATAGCAATCAGCCCCAGCATTTT,CASSPRRTENSNQPQHF
TRBV6-5,TRBJ2-1,TRBD2,once,TGTGCCAGTTCCGGGACTAGCAATGAGCAGTTCTTC,CASSGTSNEQFF
TRBV9,TRBJ2-7,TRBD1,few,TGTGCCAGCAGCCCACAGGGGGACTCCTACGAGCAGTACTTC,CASSPQGDSYEQYF
TRBV5-4,TRBJ2-7,NA,NA,TGTGCCAGCAGCTCCGGGACCCATTTCGGGAGCTACGAGCAGTACTTC,CASSSGTHFGSYEQYF
TRBV19,TRBJ1-3,TRBD1,NA,TGTGCCAGTAGTATCGCCGACAGGGGGGCTGGAAACACCATATATTTT,CASSIADRGAGNTIYF
TRBV19,TRBJ1-2,NA,NA,TGTGCCAGTAGTAGGGGGCCGATGGGCCACTATGGCTACACCTTC,CASSRGPMGHYGYTF
TRBV6-1,TRBJ1-2,NA,NA,TGTGCCAGCAGTGAGAGTACGACAAGGGGAAAAGGTTCCTATGGCTACACCTTC,CASSESTTRGKGSYGYTF
TRBV18,TRBJ2-2,NA,NA,TGTGCCAGCTCACCCAGGGCCCGGCCACTGGACACCGGGGAGCTGTTTTTT,CASSPRARPLDTGELFF
TRBV12-3/TRBV12-4,TRBJ2-1,NA,NA,TGTGCCAGCAGTTTAGGGGGGCCGTCTGAGCAGTTCTTC,CASSLGGPSEQFF
TRBV6-5,TRBJ2-1,TRBD2,NA,TGTGCCAGCAGACCGGGACTAGCGAACAATGAGCAGTTCTTC,CASRPGLANNEQFF
TRBV27,TRBJ1-1,NA,NA,TGTGCCGGCCCCCGGGACTCCCGGTGCAAGAACACTGAAGCTTTCTTT,CAGPRDSRCKNTEAFF
TRBV19,TRBJ2-1,TRBD1,NA,TGTGCCAGTATTGGGGACAGGGGATTCAATGAGCAGTTCTTC,CASIGDRGFNEQFF
TRBV6-5,TRBJ2-3,TRBD1,NA,TGTGCCAGCAGTACGCAAGGTACAGGGGCAGATACGCAGTATTTT,CASSTQGTGADTQYF
TRBV6-8,TRBJ1-1,NA,NA,TGTGCCAGCAGTTACCCCACAGGGAACACTGAAGCTTTCTTT,CASSYPTGNTEAFF
TRBV6-5,TRBJ1-2,TRBD1,NA,TGTGCCAGCAGGCCGACAGGGGTCGGGGGCTACACCTTC,CASRPTGVGGYTF
TRBV15,TRBJ2-3,NA,once,TGTGCCACCAGCACCCTCAGTCAGGGTACGCAGTATTTT,CATSTLSQGTQYF
TRBV7-8,TRBJ1-5,TRBD1,once,TGTGCCAGCAGCTTACAACAGGGGTATCAGCCCCAGCATTTT,CASSLQQGYQPQHF
TRBV28,TRBJ2-5,NA,once,TGTGCCAGCAGTTTACTGCGGAGAGGAGGGCTGGAGACCCAGTACTTC,CASSLLRRGGLETQYF
TRBV29-1,TRBJ1-2,TRBD1,NA,TGCAGCGTCTCGGGACAGAATTATGGCTACACCTTC,CSVSGQNYGYTF
TRBV7-2,TRBJ2-1,TRBD2,NA,TGTGCCAGCAGCCCAACCCCTTCGCGGGGGGGCCTAAGGGAGTTCTTC,CASSPTPSRGGLREFF
TRBV18,TRBJ2-2,TRBD1,NA,TGTGCCAGCTCACGGACCGGGACAGGGAACACCGGGGAGCTGTTTTTT,CASSRTGTGNTGELFF
TRBV11-3,TRBJ2-6,TRBD1,NA,TGTGCCAGCAGCCCCCGACAGGGGTTTCCCGACGCTGGGGCCAACGTCCTGACTTTC,CASSPRQGFPDAGANVLTF
TRBV7-2,TRBJ2-7,TRBD2,NA,TGTGCCAGCAGCAACCGCCCCGGACTAGCCTACGAGCAGTACTTC,CASSNRPGLAYEQYF
TRBV7-8,TRBJ1-6,NA,NA,TGTGCCAGCAGCTTAGGGAGGGCTGCGGGGGGTTCACCCCTCCACTTT,CASSLGRAAGGSPLHF
TRBV5-6,TRBJ1-2,TRBD1,NA,TGTGCCAGCAGCTTGAGGGACAGGGAAGAAGGCTACACCTTC,CASSLRDREEGYTF
TRBV6-2/TRBV6-3,TRBJ1-5,TRBD1,NA,TGTGCCAGCAGTTACTCGAGGGACAGAGGGAGGAATAGCAATCAGCCCCAGCATTTT,CASSYSRDRGRNSNQPQHF
TRBV19,TRBJ2-3,NA,NA,TGTGCCAGTAAGAATCCGGGGATGACAGATACGCAGTATTTT,CASKNPGMTDTQYF
TRBV6-2/TRBV6-3,TRBJ2-1,TRBD2,NA,TGTGCCAGCAGTTACGTGGGGGGGGTTTACGGTGAGCAGTTCTTC,CASSYVGGVYGEQFF
TRBV5-4,TRBJ1-6,NA,NA,TGTGCCAGCAGCTTGCCCTGGATGGGGGGTTCACCCCTCCACTTT,CASSLPWMGGSPLHF
TRBV9,TRBJ2-2,NA,NA,TGTGCCAGCAGCGTGAGGCCGGGAACGAACACCGGGGAGCTGTTTTTT,CASSVRPGTNTGELFF
TRBV5-1,TRBJ1-1,NA,NA,TGCGCCAGCAGCTTGGAGGGGCGAAGCACTGAAGCTTTCTTT,CASSLEGRSTEAFF